The 8 T cell receptor beta chains presented below share a single source sample, sequenced in a study of cytomegalovirus exposure and HLA in healthy donors. The protocol was immunoSEQ multiplex PCR, while the TCRdb copy is restricted to in-frame clones and leaves out a portion. The profile shows some 350,000 clones, around 90% of them singletons. The sequenced sample consisted of PBMCs. These receptors were obtained from a woman between 25 and 40 years old in good health and CMV-seropositive.

This clone was found many times. This chain links TRBV6-1 with TRBJ2-3; 9 bases agree with TRBD1. The ends lost 5 bases at V and 4 bases at J; junction bases unmatched: 7. Germline loops: CDR1 MNHNS, CDR2 SASEGT. The CDR3 has 15 amino acids. CDR3 sequence reads: CASSWDRASSDTQYF. In DNA, the CDR3 is TGTGCCAGCAGTTGGGACAGGGCGAGTTCAGATACGCAGTATTTT.

With regard to this clone: Its ends do not fully match the called genes, so a read error is possible. In DNA form, the CDR3 reads TGCAGCGTTGCGAGCGGGTCCTCCGAGCAGTACTTC. It encodes CSVASGSSEQYF. The genes are TRBV29-1 and TRBJ2-7; tentatively, D is TRBD2 (6 bases). This CDR3 comprises 12 residues. The germline CDR1 and CDR2 sequences are SQVTM and ANQGSEA.

The V and J genes are TRBV5-1 and TRBJ2-7, with 8 bases aligning to TRBD2. Per the germline V gene, CDR1 is SGHRS and CDR2 is YFSETQ. This CDR3 has 13 amino acids. With 2 bases clipped from V and 7 bases from J, the junction kept 5 bases outside the gene matches. As DNA, the CDR3 is TGCGCCAGCAGCTTAGCGGGGGCCTGGGAGCAGTACTTC. Translating it yields CASSLAGAWEQYF. Full variable domain (remainder filled in from reference TRBV5-1 and TRBJ2-7): KAGVTQTPRYLIKTRGQQVTLSCSPISGHRSVSWYQQTPGQGLQFLFEYFSETQRNKGNFPGRFSGRQFSNSRSEMNVSTLELGDSALYLCASSLAGAWEQYFGPGTRLTVT.

A few counts support this clone. The V gene is TRBV6-5, the J gene TRBJ2-2; D gene uncertain. Deletions cut 4 bases from V and 6 bases from J, with 6 bases between. The CDR3 has 12 residues. Germline V CDR1 and CDR2: MNHEY, SVGAGI. CDR3 sequence (DNA): TGTGCCAGCAGTTTTATGGCCGGGGAGCTGTTTTTT. This gives the protein CASSFMAGELFF.

The V gene is TRBV28, the J gene TRBJ2-1, with 7 nucleotides matching TRBD2. The CDR3 is 15 amino acids. Germline V gene lookup returns CDR1 MDHEN and CDR2 SYDVKM. The trim removed 6 bases at V and 4 bases at J, leaving 9 bases unmatched. CDR3 residues: CASRDGRPSYNEQFF. The CDR3 bases are TGTGCCAGCAGGGACGGGAGGCCCTCTTACAATGAGCAGTTCTTC.

With regard to this clone: Other nucleotide sequences in the sample specify the same CDR3. The V call is TRBV20-1, the J call TRBJ2-2, with D perhaps assigned TRBD1 or TRBD2 (5 bases each). The V gene's germline CDR1 is DFQATT and CDR2 SNEGSKA (reference sequence). Trimming shortened V by 3 bases and J by 6 bases, and 5 bases separated the two germline ends. The CDR3 has 11 residues. CDR3 protein: CSARGAGELFF. The CDR3, as DNA: TGCAGTGCTAGGGGGGCCGGGGAGCTGTTTTTT.

J is TRBJ2-2 and V is TRBV6-6, with 12 bases that match TRBD2. CDR3 length equals 16 residues. Per the germline V gene, CDR1 is MNHNY and CDR2 is SVGAGI (reference sequence). After removal of 6 bases from V and 4 bases from J, the junction contained 6 bases not matched to a gene. The DNA for the CDR3 is TGTGCCAGCAGGCTTACTAGCGGGGGGTTCACCGGGGAGCTGTTTTTT. Translated: CASRLTSGGFTGELFF.

The genes are TRBV5-4 and TRBJ2-2, with 9 nucleotides matching TRBD2. V trimming: 0 bases; J trimming: 6 bases; junction bases outside the gene matches: 6. Per germline, CDR1 SGHNT and CDR2 YYREEE (reference sequence). This CDR3 contains 16 residues. The CDR3 loop is CASSLGGSGRAGELFF. The CDR3 bases are TGTGCCAGCAGCTTGGGTGGTAGCGGGAGAGCCGGGGAGCTGTTTTTT.